The rows below give T cell receptor beta chains drawn from one sample of a study of blood T cell repertoires in COVID-19. The table came from immunoSEQ multiplex PCR; TCRdb's copy has only in-frame clones and leaves some out. The sample contains hundreds of thousands of clones, approximately 88% of which appear only once. The source material was PBMCs or T cells enriched from blood (not recorded which). All receptors come from a woman aged 40 to 50 who had recovered from COVID-19. CDR3s include the opening cysteine and the closing phenylalanine or tryptophan. A D gene is named only where the DNA matches it firmly. Clone size appears in some rows only: once, few, many, or a class for an expanded clone.

v_call	j_call	clone_size	d_call	cdr3_nt	cdr3_aa
TRBV19	TRBJ2-2	-	-	TGTGCCATTTCCGGGGGGCGGCAAACCGGGGAGCTGTTTTTT	CAISGGRQTGELFF
TRBV7-2	TRBJ1-2	-	-	TGTGCCAGCAGTTCAGTTGGGGTAACGGGGGGCTACACCTTC	CASSSVGVTGGYTF
TRBV5-1	TRBJ2-1	-	-	TGCGCCAGCAGCTTGGTAGGGACTGCTCTGGGTGAGCAGTTCTTC	CASSLVGTALGEQFF
TRBV5-1	TRBJ2-7	-	TRBD2	TGCGCCAGCAGCACACATAGCGGGCCGGGGGGCGAGCAGTACTTC	CASSTHSGPGGEQYF
TRBV21-1	TRBJ2-1	once	-	TGTGCCAGCAGCACGACTAGCGGGAGTGTTGAGCAGTTCTTC	CASSTTSGSVEQFF
TRBV6-2/TRBV6-3	TRBJ2-2	-	TRBD2	TGTGCCAGCAGTTCTTTCACCGGGACTAGCGGGATCTTGCGCACCGGGGAGCTGTTTTTT	CASSSFTGTSGILRTGELFF
TRBV30	TRBJ1-1	-	-	TGTGCCTGGAGTGTACAGGTTTCAGGGGAAGCTTTCTTT	CAWSVQVSGEAFF
TRBV5-6	TRBJ1-1	once	-	TGTGCCAGCAGGAAGGGAGGCGGAATGAACACTGAAGCTTTCTTT	CASRKGGGMNTEAFF
TRBV18	TRBJ2-5	-	-	TGTGCCAGCTCACCTGTGCACACAGAAGAGACCCAGTACTTC	CASSPVHTEETQYF
TRBV3-1/TRBV3-2	TRBJ1-1	-	-	TGTGCCAGCAGCAACGCAGGCAGGAACACTGAAGCTTTCTTT	CASSNAGRNTEAFF
TRBV7-3	TRBJ1-2	-	-	TGTGCCAGCAGCAAAAGGACAGCGGATGGCTACACCTTC	CASSKRTADGYTF
TRBV6-5	TRBJ1-6	-	-	TGTGCCAGCAGGACGACGAGGAATAATTCACCCCTCCACTTT	CASRTTRNNSPLHF
TRBV7-9	TRBJ1-5	-	-	TGTGCCAGCAGCCCAGGATCCCACAATCAGCCCCAGCATTTT	CASSPGSHNQPQHF
TRBV6-2/TRBV6-3	TRBJ1-5	-	-	TGTGCCAGCAGTGCCTACTCCGGGAATCAGCCCCAGCATTTT	CASSAYSGNQPQHF
TRBV7-2	TRBJ2-3	-	-	TGTGCCAGCAGCTTAGCGGTCAGGGGAGTAGATACGCAGTATTTT	CASSLAVRGVDTQYF
TRBV10-3	TRBJ1-2	-	-	TGTGCCATCAGTGAGCCTCTCCCTGGGGGGGAGTATGGCTACACCTTC	CAISEPLPGGEYGYTF
TRBV28	TRBJ2-1	-	TRBD2	TGTGCCAGCAATTACCTAGCGGGAGGGTGGAATGAGCAGTTCTTC	CASNYLAGGWNEQFF
TRBV7-2	TRBJ1-3	few	-	TGTGCCAGCAGCCCAGACAGAAACTCTGGAAACACCATATATTTT	CASSPDRNSGNTIYF
TRBV19	TRBJ2-7	-	TRBD2	TGTGCCAGTAGTATAGGGCCGACTAGCGGGAGTTCCTACGAGCAGTACTTC	CASSIGPTSGSSYEQYF
TRBV28	TRBJ1-1	-	-	TGTGCCAGCAGTACCCAGAAGAACACTGAAGCTTTCTTT	CASSTQKNTEAFF
TRBV2	TRBJ1-5	-	-	TGTGCCAGCAGTGGGGACATAGTCGATCAGCCCCAGCATTTT	CASSGDIVDQPQHF
TRBV7-3	TRBJ2-7	-	-	TGTGCCAGCAGCTCCCGAGGCGAGCAGTACTTC	CASSSRGEQYF
TRBV3-1/TRBV3-2	TRBJ2-1	once	-	TGTGCCAGCAGCGAACTAGATACTGAGCAGTTCTTC	CASSELDTEQFF
TRBV7-6	TRBJ2-3	-	-	TGTGCCAGCAGCTGGACTGAAAACGATACGCAGTATTTT	CASSWTENDTQYF
TRBV25-1	TRBJ1-1	-	-	TGTGCCAGCAGTAAGAACGCCGGAGACACTGAAGCTTTCTTT	CASSKNAGDTEAFF
TRBV30	TRBJ2-5	-	TRBD2	TGTGCCTGGAGTACGGGAGGGGAGACCCAGTACTTC	CAWSTGGETQYF
TRBV5-1	TRBJ1-2	-	-	TGCGCCAGCAGCGTCAGCCCGGGAAACTATGGCTACACCTTC	CASSVSPGNYGYTF
TRBV4-3	TRBJ2-1	-	-	TGCGCCAGCAGCCAACCAGGCTACAATGAGCAGTTCTTC	CASSQPGYNEQFF
TRBV5-6	TRBJ1-1	-	-	TGTGCCAGCAGCAAAACAGGCATGAACACTGAAGCTTTCTTT	CASSKTGMNTEAFF
TRBV3-1/TRBV3-2	TRBJ2-3	-	TRBD2	TGTGCCAGCAGCCGACGGACTAGCGGCCGCACAGATACGCAGTATTTT	CASSRRTSGRTDTQYF
TRBV28	TRBJ2-5	-	TRBD1	TGTGCCAGCAGTTCCACAGGGCCAGGGGGAAGAGAGACCCAGTACTTC	CASSSTGPGGRETQYF
TRBV12-3/TRBV12-4	TRBJ2-5	once	-	TGTGCCAGCAGTTTGCAGGAGACCCAGTACTTC	CASSLQETQYF
TRBV19	TRBJ2-7	-	-	TGTGCCAGTAGTATCCTAGGCTCGGACGAGCAGTACTTC	CASSILGSDEQYF
TRBV27	TRBJ2-7	-	TRBD2	TGTGCCAGCAGTCCCTCTAGCGGGAGGATCCACGAGCAGTACTTC	CASSPSSGRIHEQYF
TRBV5-1	TRBJ1-1	once	-	TGCGCCAGCAGCCCCCTGGGCAGCACAATTGAAGCTTTCTTT	CASSPLGSTIEAFF
TRBV5-1	TRBJ2-5	-	TRBD2	TGCGCCAGCAGCTTGGAACTAGCGGAAGAGACCCAGTACTTC	CASSLELAEETQYF
TRBV18	TRBJ1-5	-	TRBD1	TGTGCCAGCTCAGCGTCACAGGGGCGCGCTCAGCCCCAGCATTTT	CASSASQGRAQPQHF
TRBV27	TRBJ1-5	-	-	TGTGCCAGCAGTGCATACACAGGGATCAATCAGCCCCAGCATTTT	CASSAYTGINQPQHF
TRBV6-2/TRBV6-3	TRBJ2-3	-	TRBD2	TGTGCCAGCAGTTACTCGAGCGGACTAGCGGAGGGAGGGTCGGATACGCAGTATTTT	CASSYSSGLAEGGSDTQYF
TRBV5-4	TRBJ2-1	-	TRBD2	TGTGCCAGCAGCTTGTACGGCGGCGGGAGGTATGGTTGGGAGCAGTTCTTC	CASSLYGGGRYGWEQFF
TRBV7-6	TRBJ2-5	-	-	TGTGCCAGCAGCTCGCGCCAAGAGACCCAGTACTTC	CASSSRQETQYF
TRBV19	TRBJ1-5	-	-	TGTGCCAGTACCCACGTTGGACAAAATCAGCCCCAGCATTTT	CASTHVGQNQPQHF
TRBV28	TRBJ2-4	-	TRBD2	TGTGCCAGCAGTGGGAGGGCTGTCCTAGCCAAAAACATTCAGTACTTC	CASSGRAVLAKNIQYF
TRBV19	TRBJ1-4	-	TRBD1	TGTGCCAGTAGTATGGGACAGAGTGAAAAACTGTTTTTT	CASSMGQSEKLFF
TRBV7-3	TRBJ2-1	-	TRBD2	TGTGCCAGCAGCTTAGGTACGGGAGGCCATGAGCAGTTCTTC	CASSLGTGGHEQFF
TRBV21-1	TRBJ1-1	-	-	TGTGCCAGCAGCAAAGCGCGAGGAGAAATGAACACTGAAGCTTTCTTT	CASSKARGEMNTEAFF
TRBV28	TRBJ1-3	-	-	TGTGCCAGCAGTTTAAGCGGGATCTCTGGAAACACCATATATTTT	CASSLSGISGNTIYF
TRBV7-6	TRBJ1-1	few	TRBD1	TGTGCCAGCAGCAGAAGGACAGGGGGCTTAAACACTGAAGCTTTCTTT	CASSRRTGGLNTEAFF
TRBV19	TRBJ1-6	-	TRBD1	TGTGCCAGTAGTAGCCGGACAGGGGGCAAATATAATTCACCCCTCCACTTT	CASSSRTGGKYNSPLHF
TRBV2	TRBJ1-5	once	TRBD1	TGTGCCAGCACTTCGGTCGGGACAGACACTTATCAGCCCCAGCATTTT	CASTSVGTDTYQPQHF
TRBV6-1	TRBJ2-5	once	-	TGTGCCAGCAGTGAACTGCGGGACCCGTTACCCCAAGAGACCCAGTACTTC	CASSELRDPLPQETQYF
TRBV2	TRBJ2-1	-	TRBD2	TGTGCCAGCAGGCCCGGGACTAGTGACTACAATGAGCAGTTCTTC	CASRPGTSDYNEQFF
TRBV6-2/TRBV6-3	TRBJ2-5	-	TRBD2	TGTGCCAGCAGTTTAGGACAACTAGCGGGAGCAGGAGAGACCCAGTACTTC	CASSLGQLAGAGETQYF
TRBV9	TRBJ2-5	-	TRBD2	TGTGCCAGCAGCGCCCAGGGGCTAGCGGGACAAGAGACCCAGTACTTC	CASSAQGLAGQETQYF
TRBV9	TRBJ2-6	-	-	TGTGCCAGCAGCGTAGAGGGGTCTGGGGCCAACGTCCTGACTTTC	CASSVEGSGANVLTF
TRBV5-1	TRBJ1-3	-	TRBD1	TGCGCCAGCAGCAATCTTGACAGGGGGCCTGGAAACACCATATATTTT	CASSNLDRGPGNTIYF
TRBV19	TRBJ1-2	-	TRBD1	TGTGCCAGTAGGGAGACAGGGGGCGACTATGGCTACACCTTC	CASRETGGDYGYTF
TRBV7-2	TRBJ1-6	-	-	TGTGCCAGCAGCCCCCTTGCCCGTGGGCTTTCACCCCTCCACTTT	CASSPLARGLSPLHF
TRBV6-5	TRBJ1-1	-	-	TGTGCCAGCAGTTACGCGGCTGCGGCGGTTACTGAAGCTTTCTTT	CASSYAAAAVTEAFF
TRBV6-1	TRBJ1-3	-	-	TGTGCCAGCAGTGAATATCCGGGGAACACCATATATTTT	CASSEYPGNTIYF